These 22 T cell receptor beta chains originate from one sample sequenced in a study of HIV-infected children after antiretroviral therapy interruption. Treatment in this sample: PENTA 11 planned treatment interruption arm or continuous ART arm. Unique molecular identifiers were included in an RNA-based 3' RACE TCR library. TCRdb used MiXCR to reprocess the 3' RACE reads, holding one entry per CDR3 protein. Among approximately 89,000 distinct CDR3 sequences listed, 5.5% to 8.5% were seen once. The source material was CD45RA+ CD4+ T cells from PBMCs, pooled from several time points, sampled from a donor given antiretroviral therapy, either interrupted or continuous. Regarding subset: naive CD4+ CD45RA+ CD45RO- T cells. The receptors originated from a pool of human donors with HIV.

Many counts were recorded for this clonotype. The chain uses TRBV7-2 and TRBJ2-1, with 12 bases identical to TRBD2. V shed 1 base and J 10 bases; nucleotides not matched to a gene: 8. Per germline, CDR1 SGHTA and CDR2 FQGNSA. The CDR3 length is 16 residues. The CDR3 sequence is CASSLGGASGGVEQFF. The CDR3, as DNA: TGTGCCAGCAGCTTAGGGGGGGCTAGCGGGGGGGTAGAGCAGTTCTTC.

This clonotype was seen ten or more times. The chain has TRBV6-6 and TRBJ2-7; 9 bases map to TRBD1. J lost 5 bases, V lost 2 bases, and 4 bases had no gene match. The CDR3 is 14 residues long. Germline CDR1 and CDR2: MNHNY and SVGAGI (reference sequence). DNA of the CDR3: TGTGCCAGCAGTTACGGGACAGGGCAACACGAGCAGTACTTC. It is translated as CASSYGTGQHEQYF.

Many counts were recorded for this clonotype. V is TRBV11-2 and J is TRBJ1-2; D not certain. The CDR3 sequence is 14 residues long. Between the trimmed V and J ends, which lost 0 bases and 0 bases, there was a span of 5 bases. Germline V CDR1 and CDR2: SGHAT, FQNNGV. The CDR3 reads CASSLDDANYGYTF. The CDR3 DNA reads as TGTGCCAGCAGCTTAGACGACGCTAACTATGGCTACACCTTC.

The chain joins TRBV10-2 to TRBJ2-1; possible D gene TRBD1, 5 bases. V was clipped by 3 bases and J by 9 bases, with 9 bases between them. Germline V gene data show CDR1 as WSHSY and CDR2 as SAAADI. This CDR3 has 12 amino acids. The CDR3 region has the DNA TGCGCCAGCAGTGAATGGGGCGCTGAGCAGTTCTTC. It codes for CASSEWGAEQFF.

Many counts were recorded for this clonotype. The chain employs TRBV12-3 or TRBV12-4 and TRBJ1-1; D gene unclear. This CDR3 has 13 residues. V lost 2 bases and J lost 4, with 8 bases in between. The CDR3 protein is CASSLKGFTEAFF. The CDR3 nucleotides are TGTGCCAGCAGTTTAAAGGGTTTCACTGAAGCTTTCTTT.

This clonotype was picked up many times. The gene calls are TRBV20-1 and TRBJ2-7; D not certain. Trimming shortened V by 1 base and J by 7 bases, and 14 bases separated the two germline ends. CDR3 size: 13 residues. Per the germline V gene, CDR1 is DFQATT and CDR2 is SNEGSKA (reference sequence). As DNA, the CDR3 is TGCAGTGCTAGAGGCCAGGCAACAGATGAGCAGTACTTC. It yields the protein CSARGQATDEQYF.

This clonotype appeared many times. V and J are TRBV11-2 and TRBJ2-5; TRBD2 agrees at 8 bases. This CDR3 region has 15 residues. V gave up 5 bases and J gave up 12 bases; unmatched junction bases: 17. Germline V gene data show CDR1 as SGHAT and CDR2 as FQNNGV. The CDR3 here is CASSPRGRGALNKYF. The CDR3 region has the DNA TGTGCCAGCAGCCCCCGGGGGCGGGGGGCTCTCAACAAGTACTTC. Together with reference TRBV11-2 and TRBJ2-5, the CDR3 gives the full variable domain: EAGVAQSPRYKIIEKRQSVAFWCNPISGHATLYWYQQILGQGPKLLIQFQNNGVVDDSQLPKDRFSAERLKGVDSTLKIQPAKLEDSAVYLCASSPRGRGALNKYFGPGTRLLVL.

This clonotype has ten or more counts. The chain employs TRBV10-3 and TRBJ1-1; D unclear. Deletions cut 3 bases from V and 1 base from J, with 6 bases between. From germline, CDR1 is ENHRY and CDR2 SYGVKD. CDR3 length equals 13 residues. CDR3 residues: CAISDPRNTEAFF. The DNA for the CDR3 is TGTGCCATCAGTGACCCGCGGAACACTGAAGCTTTCTTT.

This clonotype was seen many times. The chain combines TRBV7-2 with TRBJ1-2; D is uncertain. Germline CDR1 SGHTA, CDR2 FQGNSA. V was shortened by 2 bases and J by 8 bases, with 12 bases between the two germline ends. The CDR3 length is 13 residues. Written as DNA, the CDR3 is TGTGCCAGCAGCTTAACCCACGTGAGCGGCTACACCTTC. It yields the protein CASSLTHVSGYTF.

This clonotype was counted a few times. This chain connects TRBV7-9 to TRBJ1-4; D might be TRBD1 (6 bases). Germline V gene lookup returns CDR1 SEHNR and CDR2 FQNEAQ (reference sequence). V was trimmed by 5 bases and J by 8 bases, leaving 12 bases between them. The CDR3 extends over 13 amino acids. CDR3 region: CASSVWRGEKLFF. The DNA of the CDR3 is TGTGCCAGCAGCGTCTGGAGGGGGGAAAAACTGTTTTTT.

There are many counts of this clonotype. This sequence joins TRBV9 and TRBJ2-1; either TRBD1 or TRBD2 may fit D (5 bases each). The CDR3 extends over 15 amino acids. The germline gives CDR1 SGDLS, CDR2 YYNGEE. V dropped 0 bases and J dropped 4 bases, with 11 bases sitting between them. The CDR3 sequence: CASSVGGISYNEQFF. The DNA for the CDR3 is TGTGCCAGCAGCGTAGGGGGGATCTCGTACAATGAGCAGTTCTTC.

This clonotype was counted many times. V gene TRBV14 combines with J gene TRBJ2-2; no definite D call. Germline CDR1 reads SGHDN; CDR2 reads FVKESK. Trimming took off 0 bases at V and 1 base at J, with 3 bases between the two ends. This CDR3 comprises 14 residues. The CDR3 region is CASSQDWNTGELFF. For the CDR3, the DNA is TGTGCCAGCAGCCAAGATTGGAACACCGGGGAGCTGTTTTTT.

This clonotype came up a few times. CDR3 loop: CASSLKVPGELFF. Here the CDR3 DNA reads TGTGCCAGCAGCTTAAAGGTTCCCGGGGAGCTGTTTTTT. This chain uses TRBV11-2 with TRBJ2-2, with D unresolved. CDR1 and CDR2 (germline): SGHAT, FQNNGV. Trimming removed 2 bases at V and 6 bases at J, with 7 bases between. The CDR3 covers 13 residues.

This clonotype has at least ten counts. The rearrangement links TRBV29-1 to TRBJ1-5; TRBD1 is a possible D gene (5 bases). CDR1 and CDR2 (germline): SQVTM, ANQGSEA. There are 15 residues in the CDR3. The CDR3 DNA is TGCAGGTCCCGCCCCAGGGCCCGAAAGCAACAGCCCCAGCATTTT. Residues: CRSRPRARKQQPQHF.

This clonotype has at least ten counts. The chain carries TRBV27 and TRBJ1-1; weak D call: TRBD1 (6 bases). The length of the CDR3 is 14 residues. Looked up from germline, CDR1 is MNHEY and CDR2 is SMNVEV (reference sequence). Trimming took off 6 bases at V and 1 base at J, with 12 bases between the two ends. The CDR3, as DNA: TGTGCCAGCAGCCTGGGGGCTTGGAACACTGAAGCTTTCTTT. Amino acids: CASSLGAWNTEAFF.

The CDR3 loop is CASSLGPTPYEQYF. The CDR3, as DNA: TGTGCCAGCAGTCTAGGGCCGACCCCCTACGAGCAGTACTTC. The J gene is TRBJ2-7, the V gene TRBV12-3 or TRBV12-4; D unclear. This CDR3 region has 14 residues. V lost 5 bases and J lost 2, with 13 bases in between.

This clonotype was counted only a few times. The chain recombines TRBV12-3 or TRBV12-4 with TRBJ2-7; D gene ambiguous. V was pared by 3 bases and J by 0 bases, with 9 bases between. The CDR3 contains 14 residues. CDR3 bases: TGTGCCAGCAGTTTCGGTCCTAACTCCTACGAGCAGTACTTC. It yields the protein CASSFGPNSYEQYF.

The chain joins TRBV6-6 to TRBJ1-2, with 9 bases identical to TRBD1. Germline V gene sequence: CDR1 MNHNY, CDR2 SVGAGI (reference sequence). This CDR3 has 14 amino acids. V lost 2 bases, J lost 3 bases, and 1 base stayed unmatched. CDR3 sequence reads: CASSYGTGHYGYTF. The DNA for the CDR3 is TGTGCCAGCAGTTACGGGACAGGGCACTATGGCTACACCTTC.

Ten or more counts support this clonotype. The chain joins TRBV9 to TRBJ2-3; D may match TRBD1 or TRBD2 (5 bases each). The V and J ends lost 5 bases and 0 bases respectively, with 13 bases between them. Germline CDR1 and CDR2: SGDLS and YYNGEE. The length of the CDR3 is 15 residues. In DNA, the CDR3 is TGTGCCAGCAGAACGGGACCCGCTAGCACAGATACGCAGTATTTT. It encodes CASRTGPASTDTQYF.

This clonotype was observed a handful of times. In DNA form, the CDR3 reads TGTGCCAGTAGAGTAACAGGGGGCGCGGATCAGCCCCAGCATTTT. Translated, it gives CASRVTGGADQPQHF. The chain couples TRBV19 to TRBJ1-5; 9 nucleotides agree with TRBD1. CDR1 and CDR2 (germline): LNHDA, SQIVND (reference sequence). Unmatched junction bases numbered 8, after V lost 6 bases and J lost 5 bases. The CDR3 extends over 15 amino acids.

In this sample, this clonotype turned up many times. The CDR3, as DNA: TGTGCCAGCAGTTTCCCCCTAGCGGGGCCGCCGATGGAGCAGTTCTTC. Translating gives CASSFPLAGPPMEQFF. The V gene is TRBV12-3 or TRBV12-4, the J gene TRBJ2-1; 9 bases line up with TRBD2. There are 16 residues in the CDR3. V shed 3 bases, J shed 10 bases, and the junction held 13 bases outside the gene matches.

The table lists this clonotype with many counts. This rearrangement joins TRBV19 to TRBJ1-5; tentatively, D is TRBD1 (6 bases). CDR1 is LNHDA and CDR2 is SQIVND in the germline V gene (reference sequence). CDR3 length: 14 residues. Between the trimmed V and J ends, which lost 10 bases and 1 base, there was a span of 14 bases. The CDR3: CATRVQGSNQPQHF. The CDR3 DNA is TGTGCCACTAGAGTCCAGGGGAGCAATCAGCCCCAGCATTTT.